Listed below are T cell receptor beta chains from one sample, sequenced in a study of CD4 T cell repertoires in COVID-19. The table came from immunoSEQ multiplex PCR; TCRdb's copy has only in-frame clones and leaves some out. Seen here are over 20,000 clones, roughly 91% observed once, and the top ten hold less than 0.7%. The sample in question was central memory CD4+ T cells from blood, obtained before the COVID-19 pandemic. Receptors originate from a human donor who had COVID-19. CDR3s leave out the opening cysteine and the closing phenylalanine or tryptophan. A D gene is named only where the DNA matches it firmly.

V	D	J	CDR3
TRBV19	-	TRBJ2-6	ATTPAGANVLT
TRBV6-1	-	TRBJ2-7	ASSGYEQY
TRBV9	-	TRBJ1-1	ASSVSTGTEAF
TRBV28	-	TRBJ1-5	ASYGARNQPQH
TRBV30	-	TRBJ1-2	AWTGPESRGYT
TRBV5-1	-	TRBJ2-5	ASSGRVQETQY
TRBV6-5	TRBD1	TRBJ2-5	ASSIRTGTGETQY
TRBV2	TRBD1	TRBJ1-1	ASRSGGFTEAF
TRBV30	TRBD1	TRBJ1-2	AWMGQADGYT
TRBV11-2	TRBD1	TRBJ2-7	ASSLQTGTGGYEQY
TRBV27	TRBD1	TRBJ2-5	ASSLGVRQGRQETQY
TRBV6-1	-	TRBJ1-2	ASTTDGKAYGYT
TRBV28	-	TRBJ2-7	ASRSPGYEQY
TRBV19	TRBD2	TRBJ2-1	ASSIRLAGDEQF
TRBV7-2	-	TRBJ2-7	ASSLGQGGHGQY
TRBV6-1	-	TRBJ1-1	ASGGGGTEAF
TRBV14	TRBD2	TRBJ2-5	ASSQQLAGSQETQY
TRBV18	TRBD2	TRBJ2-5	ASSQGGGQETQY
TRBV7-9	-	TRBJ1-1	ASSPIGGRTEAF
TRBV5-6	-	TRBJ1-3	ASSLVGAARASGNTIY
TRBV18	-	TRBJ2-2	ASSRSGWSPNTGELF
TRBV27	-	TRBJ2-5	ASRNLPGGETQY
TRBV18	-	TRBJ1-1	ASSPLQLNTEAF
TRBV10-2	TRBD2	TRBJ2-3	ASRRTSGRVDTQY
TRBV11-3	-	TRBJ2-3	ASSLGDPSTDTQY
TRBV6-5	TRBD1	TRBJ2-1	ASSGTGSYNEQF
TRBV5-5	TRBD1	TRBJ2-7	ASSLEQGAIYEQY
TRBV5-4	-	-	ASSLVGPYEQY
TRBV5-6	-	TRBJ1-5	ASSAETGRGDQPQH
TRBV5-4	TRBD2	TRBJ2-7	ASSSGLAGVEQY
TRBV25-1	TRBD1	TRBJ1-5	ASRVRDRVHQPQH
TRBV19	-	TRBJ2-3	ASKARTGGGSTDTQY
TRBV28	-	TRBJ2-5	ASSNTDQETQY
TRBV6-5	TRBD2	TRBJ2-7	ASSYMRGGYEQY
TRBV20-1	-	TRBJ1-1	SAGDSAEAF
TRBV5-1	TRBD2	TRBJ2-2	ASSLAGETTGELF
TRBV5-1	-	TRBJ2-6	ASSLETGRSGANVLT
TRBV5-6	TRBD2	TRBJ2-3	ATTRVAGGMSPDTQY
TRBV7-2	-	TRBJ2-7	ASSLAQGIGYEQY
TRBV6-4	TRBD1	TRBJ2-2	ASSVSDRGRNGELF
TRBV6-6	TRBD1	TRBJ2-3	ASSGTGSVNTQY
TRBV7-9	TRBD2	TRBJ2-1	ASSRLAGVYNEQF
TRBV7-2	TRBD1	TRBJ1-4	ASSLAGQATEKLF
TRBV5-1	-	TRBJ1-5	ASSPTGDGGGLPQH
TRBV15	-	TRBJ2-3	ATSRRGTDTQY
TRBV9	-	TRBJ1-4	ASSQGPEVNEKLF
TRBV2	TRBD2	TRBJ2-5	ASSGTSETQY
TRBV25-1	TRBD2	TRBJ2-7	ASSDVAGWDEQY
TRBV6-6	TRBD2	TRBJ2-3	ASRERGGPDTQY
TRBV7-6	-	TRBJ2-5	ASSLPQETQY
TRBV5-1	-	TRBJ2-7	ASSPGDLLTEQY
TRBV27	-	TRBJ1-3	ASSLSGNRGSGNTIY